The following is a T cell receptor (beta chain) sequence with its context. What antigen it recognizes has not been identified. The junction differs from germline at one of its ends, possibly a read error. The library came from multiplex PCR. The sequencer was an Illumina HiSeq 2500. TCRbeta libraries were built by three rounds of nested PCR using primers (Table S4), following protocols modified from ARM-PCR. Before sequencing, PCR products of 200-500 bp were cut from the gel and purified using the QIAquick gel extraction kit. Per the original workflow: Trimmomatic was used to clean the reads, FLASH merged the cleaned reads into complete CDR3 sequences, and MiTCR assigned the sequences to V(D)J germline segments. Clonal diversity was calculated as the inverse Simpson's index using VDJtools. A read counted as productive if the sequence was in-frame and lacked a premature stop codon. TCRdb reran the public reads through fastp at Q25 and MiXCR, keeping productive beta chains. CDR3 protein duplicates are merged, each entry listing the most common genes and DNA. TCRdb's processing, not the study's, gives the V and J calls here. The sample includes 91,000 or so distinct CDR3 sequences, with 65% to 75% observed a single time. The top ten clones comprise approximately 20% of the sample.

The data derive from a study of tumor and adjacent non-tumor tissue in lung cancer (dated by TCRdb to the late 2010s). Regarding the research as a whole: Patients with adenocarcinoma (roughly 12), squamous cell carcinoma (2) and small cell lung cancer (1) were included in the cohort. The study compared bulk TCRbeta repertoires between lung tumor tissue and matched distant non-tumor lung tissue from about 14 lung cancer patients. TCRbeta CDR3 sequencing was performed on approximately 30 paired specimens, with one tumor sample and one normal lung sample collected per patient. Sequencing produced some 130,000,000 productive TCRbeta reads in total, an average of about 4 million reads per sample. Ages among the approximately 15 patients ranged from about 30 to 85 years, there were 10 men and 5 women, and disease was at TNM stage I to III.

RNA was isolated from bulk unsorted tissue, and RNA quality was assessed with a NanoDrop ND-1000 and an Agilent 2100. The donors were newly diagnosed lung cancer patients admitted for thoracic surgery in China from August to November 2014 who had not received prior chemotherapy. Patients with previous radiotherapy or chemotherapy, or with another concurrent cancer, were excluded from the study. Pieces of surgical tissue measuring 1-2 cm3 were kept in RNAlater solution and held at -80 degrees C until needed. Summary of the overall study and its limitations: Neither the sequencing platform nor unique molecular identifiers are mentioned in the methods. Only about 16 patients were included in the cohort, and the need for larger samples and more detailed clinical data was noted by the authors. Tumor tissue showed significantly higher TCR diversity (inverse Simpson) than normal lung tissue, at roughly 430 vs 170 (P = 0.0075, Mann-Whitney U test). Significantly higher TCR diversity was found in younger patients, and higher tumor TCR diversity was associated with shorter overall and disease-free survival. Because peripheral blood was not sequenced, blood TCRbeta repertoires in the lung cancer patients of the study were not examined. A significantly larger cumulative share of the repertoire was made up by the top 100 clones in normal lung than in tumor tissue.

The CDR3 contains 15 residues, cysteine and phenylalanine counted. Left in the record is the CDR3 DNA by itself, 45 bases read in frame from the first base. What was sequenced was lung tumor tissue. The TCR comes from a man in his fifties or sixties with non-small cell lung cancer. The V gene is TRBV12-3 or TRBV12-4 and the J gene is TRBJ2-6, with 7 central nucleotides matching TRBD1. The encoded CDR3 is CATSEQGSWANVLTF. The DNA sequence reads TGCGCCACTTCGGAACAGGGGTCTTGGGCCAACGTCCTGACTTTC.